A single sample is the source of the 32 T cell receptor beta chains below, sequenced in a study of T cell responses to AZD1222 COVID-19 vaccine. The data were produced by immunoSEQ multiplex PCR, yet TCRdb's version contains in-frame clones alone and is incomplete. The sample consists of about 130,000 clones, 80% to 90% of them appearing once. Material: peripheral blood, obtained on day 0 of AZD1222 vaccination. All receptors come from an adult in good health.

The rearrangement uses TRBV5-1 and TRBJ2-7; a possible D gene is TRBD2 (6 bases). CDR3 length: 14 residues. The germline V and J ends were trimmed by 4 bases and 6 bases, with 17 bases remaining between them. Germline-derived CDR1 and CDR2 are SGHRS and YFSETQ. CDR3 residues: CASSPGTGSLEQYF. The CDR3 nucleotides are TGCGCCAGCAGCCCCGGGACTGGGTCTCTCGAGCAGTACTTC.

J is TRBJ1-4 and V is TRBV5-1, with TRBD1 as a possible D gene (5 bases). There are 13 residues in the CDR3. Germline V gene lookup returns CDR1 SGHRS and CDR2 YFSETQ. Trimming took off 4 bases at V and 6 bases at J, with 10 bases between the two ends. The CDR3 sequence is CASSGDSYEKLFF. The CDR3 nucleotides read TGCGCCAGCAGCGGAGACAGCTATGAAAAACTGTTTTTT.

The J gene is TRBJ1-3, the V gene TRBV28; D ambiguous. The V gene's germline CDR1 is MDHEN and CDR2 SYDVKM. This CDR3 contains 15 residues. V lost 2 bases, J lost 0 bases, and 8 bases lay in between. The CDR3 region has the DNA TGTGCCAGCAGTTTACTGGTGGCCTCTGGAAACACCATATATTTT. As protein: CASSLLVASGNTIYF.

This clone came up a few times. J is TRBJ1-5 and V is TRBV30; D is unresolved. Per the germline V gene, CDR1 is GTSNPN and CDR2 is SVGIG (reference sequence). The CDR3 length is 13 residues. With 1 base removed from V and 7 bases from J, the gap between germline ends came to 11 bases. CDR3 sequence reads: CAWSEDRAQPQHF. CDR3 sequence (DNA): TGTGCCTGGAGTGAGGACCGAGCCCAGCCCCAGCATTTT.

V usage is TRBV6-5 and J usage is TRBJ1-2; D is perhaps TRBD1 (5 bases). Germline CDR1 MNHEY, CDR2 SVGAGI. This CDR3 contains 13 residues. With 6 bases removed from V and 2 bases from J, the gap between germline ends came to 10 bases. CDR3 in DNA: TGTGCCAGCAGGCAGGACATGAACTATGGCTACACCTTC. Protein sequence: CASRQDMNYGYTF.

The rearrangement links TRBV30 to TRBJ2-7, with 9 bases fitting TRBD1. The trim removed 1 base at V and 3 bases at J, leaving 4 bases unmatched. Germline V CDR1 and CDR2: GTSNPN, SVGIG (reference sequence). CDR3 length: 14 amino acids. The CDR3 loop is CAWSGGTGFYEQYF. CDR3 nucleotide sequence: TGTGCCTGGAGTGGGGGGACAGGGTTCTACGAGCAGTACTTC.

This chain joins TRBV27 and TRBJ2-1, with 10 bases lining up with TRBD2. The CDR3 has 15 amino acids. Germline V gives CDR1 MNHEY, CDR2 SMNVEV (reference sequence). With 7 bases clipped from V and 7 bases from J, the junction kept 10 bases outside the gene matches. CDR3: CASIPLAGVGNEQFF. The CDR3 bases are TGTGCCAGCATCCCTCTAGCGGGAGTAGGTAATGAGCAGTTCTTC.

The J gene is TRBJ1-2, the V gene TRBV18, with D perhaps matching TRBD1 (5 bases). CDR1 is KGHSH and CDR2 is LQKENI in the germline V gene. Trimming stripped 4 bases from V and 4 bases from J, with 16 bases between. The CDR3 extends over 15 amino acids. The CDR3 protein is CASSHSGQRAYGYTF. The CDR3, as DNA: TGTGCCAGCTCACACTCGGGGCAAAGGGCCTATGGCTACACCTTC.

This chain connects TRBV13 to TRBJ1-4; TRBD1 matches 10 bases. V shed 6 bases and J 8 bases; nucleotides not matched to a gene: 6. This CDR3 spans 14 amino acids. The germline V gene encodes CDR1 PRHDT and CDR2 FYEKMQ (reference sequence). CDR3 sequence reads: CASSNGTGAEKLFF. In nucleotides, the CDR3 is TGTGCCAGCAGTAATGGGACAGGGGCAGAAAAACTGTTTTTT.

This sequence joins TRBV7-2 and TRBJ1-2; 8 bases align to TRBD1. Germline trimming cut 6 bases from V and 3 bases from J; bases unmatched to any gene: 9. The CDR3 runs to 15 residues. Germline assignment: CDR1 SGHTA and CDR2 FQGNSA. In DNA, the CDR3 is TGTGCCAGCAGTTTCGGACAGGGCTCTTACTATGGCTACACCTTC. It is translated as CASSFGQGSYYGYTF. Using reference TRBV7-2 and TRBJ1-2 for the parts outside the CDR3, the full variable domain is GAGVSQSPSNKVTEKGKDVELRCDPISGHTALYWYRQSLGQGLEFLIYFQGNSAPDKSGLPSDRFSAERTGGSVSTLTIQRTQQEDSAVYLCASSFGQGSYYGYTFGSGTRLTVV.

V is TRBV5-1 and J is TRBJ2-5, with TRBD2 matching 10 bases. CDR1 is SGHRS and CDR2 is YFSETQ in the germline V gene. V was pared by 2 bases and J by 2 bases, with 3 bases of the junction left unmatched. This CDR3 is built from 15 residues. CDR3 sequence: CASSFGAGGQETQYF. The CDR3 DNA is TGCGCCAGCAGCTTTGGAGCGGGGGGGCAAGAGACCCAGTACTTC. Supplemented by reference TRBV5-1 and TRBJ2-5, the full variable domain reads KAGVTQTPRYLIKTRGQQVTLSCSPISGHRSVSWYQQTPGQGLQFLFEYFSETQRNKGNFPGRFSGRQFSNSRSEMNVSTLELGDSALYLCASSFGAGGQETQYFGPGTRLLVL.

J is TRBJ2-1 and V is TRBV5-1; 8 bases fit TRBD2. CDR1 and CDR2 from the germline V gene are SGHRS and YFSETQ. CDR3 length: 14 residues. J lost 10 bases, V lost 2 bases, and 8 bases had no gene match. CDR3 sequence (DNA): TGCGCCAGCAGCTTTCAGCGGGAGTCTGGGGAGCAGTTCTTC. Translated: CASSFQRESGEQFF.

The chain uses TRBV4-3 and TRBJ2-3, with TRBD2 matching 12 bases. Trimming at V came to 5 bases and at J to 2 bases, leaving 5 bases not matched to a gene. This CDR3 is built from 16 residues. Germline V gene sequence: CDR1 LGHNA, CDR2 YSLEER. CDR3 protein: CASSNGLAGNTDTQYF. In DNA form, the CDR3 reads TGCGCCAGCAGCAACGGACTAGCGGGGAACACAGATACGCAGTATTTT.

Written as DNA, the CDR3 is TGTGCCAGCAGCTTATCCGCCGGGGGTCGCACAGATACGCAGTATTTT. This codes for CASSLSAGGRTDTQYF. V is TRBV11-3 and J is TRBJ2-3; D is perhaps TRBD2 (6 bases). The germline gives CDR1 SGHNT, CDR2 YENEEA. The CDR3 covers 16 residues. V shed 2 bases and J shed 1 base, with 13 bases lying between them.

This clone was detected only once. V usage is TRBV4-1 and J usage is TRBJ1-4; 7 bases map to TRBD1. Unmatched junction bases numbered 6, after V lost 5 bases and J lost 6 bases. CDR1 and CDR2 from the germline V gene are MGHRA and YSYEKL. CDR3 size: 14 residues. The CDR3 loop is CASSKVGTDEKLFF. CDR3 DNA: TGCGCCAGCAGCAAGGTAGGGACAGATGAAAAACTGTTTTTT.

The J gene is TRBJ2-3, the V gene TRBV29-1, with 11 bases that match TRBD2. V was clipped by 0 bases and J by 6 bases; unmatched bases: 8. Germline CDR1 SQVTM, CDR2 ANQGSEA. The CDR3 has 16 amino acids. The chain's CDR3 is CSVEDAVAGGPDTQYF. The CDR3 DNA reads as TGCAGCGTTGAAGATGCGGTAGCGGGGGGGCCGGATACGCAGTATTTT.

The chain uses TRBV5-1 and TRBJ1-6; D gene uncertain. The CDR3 is 17 residues long. The V gene lost 0 bases and the J gene lost 0 bases, with 10 bases spanning the gap. From germline, CDR1 is SGHRS and CDR2 YFSETQ. The DNA for the CDR3 is TGCGCCAGCAGCTTGGACCGCCCGAGCTCCTATAATTCACCCCTCCACTTT. Translated: CASSLDRPSSYNSPLHF.

This clone came up a few times. The chain combines TRBV13 with TRBJ1-5; perhaps TRBD1 as D (5 bases). Trimming took off 3 bases at V and 0 bases at J, with 15 bases between the two ends. This CDR3 is built from 17 residues. In germline, CDR1 is PRHDT, CDR2 FYEKMQ (reference sequence). Written as DNA, the CDR3 is TGTGCCAGCAGCTTCCAAGGAGGGGAGGGTAGCAATCAGCCCCAGCATTTT. This codes for CASSFQGGEGSNQPQHF.

The genes are TRBV9 and TRBJ1-3; D is unclear. Germline V gene lookup returns CDR1 SGDLS and CDR2 YYNGEE. This CDR3 spans 15 amino acids. V was shortened by 0 bases and J by 3 bases, with 10 bases between the two germline ends. This CDR3 reads CASSVDVFGGNTIYF. CDR3 bases: TGTGCCAGCAGCGTAGACGTTTTCGGTGGAAACACCATATATTTT. Full variable domain (remainder filled in from reference TRBV9 and TRBJ1-3): DSGVTQTPKHLITATGQRVTLRCSPRSGDLSVYWYQQSLDQGLQFLIQYYNGEERAKGNILERFSAQQFPDLHSELNLSSLELGDSALYFCASSVDVFGGNTIYFGEGSWLTVV.

This chain joins TRBV7-3 and TRBJ2-7; maybe TRBD1 (6 bases). Germline V CDR1 and CDR2: SGHTA, FQGTGA. The CDR3 sequence is 13 residues long. Trimming took off 3 bases at V and 0 bases at J, with 6 bases between the two ends. CDR3 amino acids: CASSLDSSYEQYF. Written as DNA, the CDR3 is TGTGCCAGCAGCTTGGACAGCTCCTACGAGCAGTACTTC.

This clone was seen once. The chain links TRBV5-1 to TRBJ2-1; TRBD2 matches at 11 bases. The V gene end was trimmed by 5 bases and the J gene end by 9 bases; junction bases not matched to a gene: 10. The CDR3 sequence is 15 residues long. Germline CDR1 reads SGHRS; CDR2 reads YFSETQ. CDR3 residues: CASSRLAGGVPEQFF. The CDR3 DNA is TGCGCCAGCAGTCGGCTAGCGGGGGGAGTACCTGAGCAGTTCTTC.

This chain links TRBV19 with TRBJ2-1, with 7 bases fitting TRBD1. With V trimmed by 6 bases and J by 7 bases, 12 bases remained unmatched. The germline gives CDR1 LNHDA, CDR2 SQIVND (reference sequence). The CDR3 contains 15 residues. The chain's CDR3 is CASSPLDRVHNEQFF. The CDR3 bases are TGTGCCAGTAGCCCCCTTGACAGGGTGCATAATGAGCAGTTCTTC.

V usage is TRBV29-1 and J usage is TRBJ1-1, with D unclear. Germline V gene lookup returns CDR1 SQVTM and CDR2 ANQGSEA. This CDR3 comprises 13 residues. The germline V and J ends were trimmed by 4 bases and 0 bases, with 9 bases remaining between them. The CDR3 spells CSVVGRMNTEAFF. DNA of the CDR3: TGCAGCGTTGTTGGCAGGATGAACACTGAAGCTTTCTTT.

This clone came up a few times. A junction end diverges from the germline sequence, so it may reflect a read error. The chain uses TRBV5-1 and TRBJ1-1; 8 bases match TRBD1. The CDR3 extends over 15 amino acids. Germline V lookup: CDR1 SGHRS, CDR2 YFSETQ. CDR3: CASSFRGRVKTEAFF. For the CDR3, the DNA is TGCGCCAGCAGCTTCAGGGGGCGGGTGAAGACTGAAGCTTTCTTT.

The CDR3 DNA is TGTGCCAGCAGCTTGGGGGACGGTAATTCACCCCTCCACTTT. Its protein is CASSLGDGNSPLHF. The rearrangement links TRBV5-4 to TRBJ1-6; perhaps TRBD1 as D (5 bases). The CDR3 is made up of 14 amino acids. Germline V gives CDR1 SGHNT, CDR2 YYREEE (reference sequence). The V gene lost 0 bases and the J gene lost 6 bases, with 7 bases spanning the gap.

The rearrangement uses TRBV18 and TRBJ2-7; 7 positions match TRBD1. This CDR3 is 15 amino acids long. Germline lookup yields CDR1 KGHSH and CDR2 LQKENI. Unmatched junction bases numbered 8, after V lost 3 bases and J lost 3 bases. The DNA of the CDR3 is TGTGCCAGCTCACCCTCCGCGACAGGGAACTACGAGCAGTACTTC. It encodes CASSPSATGNYEQYF.

J is TRBJ2-2 and V is TRBV27; 7 bases match TRBD2. With 6 bases clipped from V and 3 bases from J, the junction kept 7 bases outside the gene matches. CDR3 size: 15 residues. CDR1 and CDR2 (germline): MNHEY, SMNVEV (reference sequence). This CDR3 reads CASRVAGVHTGELFF. The CDR3 coding sequence is TGTGCCAGCAGGGTGGCGGGAGTGCACACCGGGGAGCTGTTTTTT.

The genes are TRBV5-1 and TRBJ1-1, with D tentatively TRBD1 (6 bases). This CDR3 has 16 amino acids. V was clipped by 1 base and J by 0 bases, with 13 bases between them. Per germline, CDR1 SGHRS and CDR2 YFSETQ. This CDR3 reads CASSLWGGGMNTEAFF. CDR3 bases: TGCGCCAGCAGCTTGTGGGGGGGCGGCATGAACACTGAAGCTTTCTTT.

The chain carries TRBV7-2 and TRBJ2-3; D not resolved. CDR1 SGHTA and CDR2 FQGNSA come from the germline V gene. There are 14 residues in the CDR3. The V and J ends lost 0 bases and 4 bases respectively, with 8 bases between them. In nucleotides, the CDR3 is TGTGCCAGCAGCTTAGCGCGGCACCCAGATACGCAGTATTTT. Its translation: CASSLARHPDTQYF.

The chain is built from TRBV28 and TRBJ1-5; D gene unclear. The V end was cut by 7 bases, the J end by 2 bases, with 6 bases between. This CDR3 contains 12 residues. CDR1 MDHEN and CDR2 SYDVKM come from the germline V gene. The CDR3 is CASKAGNQPQHF. CDR3 sequence (DNA): TGTGCCAGCAAGGCTGGCAATCAGCCCCAGCATTTT.

J is TRBJ2-1 and V is TRBV5-1, with D possibly TRBD1 on 6 matching bases. This CDR3 is built from 14 residues. V dropped 0 bases and J dropped 5 bases, with 9 bases sitting between them. Germline V gene lookup returns CDR1 SGHRS and CDR2 YFSETQ. In DNA form, the CDR3 reads TGCGCCAGCAGCTTGGGATGGACAGACAATGAGCAGTTCTTC. This encodes CASSLGWTDNEQFF.

The chain is built from TRBV7-9 and TRBJ1-4; 8 positions agree with TRBD1. Trimming took 3 bases from V and 7 from J; bases not matched to a gene: 10. CDR1 is SEHNR and CDR2 is FQNEAQ in the germline V gene (reference sequence). The CDR3 extends over 16 amino acids. The CDR3 reads CASSFDSTGASEKLFF. CDR3 coding DNA: TGTGCCAGCAGCTTTGACTCGACAGGGGCTAGTGAAAAACTGTTTTTT.